These 22 T cell receptor beta chains originate from one sample sequenced in a study of CD8 T cells in Susac syndrome. When the RNA was reverse transcribed, random hexamers were used with an input of roughly 0.45 to 1 ug. From the immunoSEQ multiplex PCR reads, TCRdb called clonotypes with MiXCR, one entry per CDR3 protein. The repertoire holds 400,000 to 550,000 distinct CDR3 sequences, about 85% seen once, with approximately 0.11% in the top ten. Material for sequencing was CD8+ T cells from PBMCs. The receptors come from a human donor with multiple sclerosis.

This rearrangement joins TRBV14 to TRBJ2-7, with TRBD1 as a possible D gene (5 bases). The CDR3 has 15 amino acids. Trimming pared 0 bases from V and 8 bases from J, leaving 17 bases between. Germline-derived CDR1 and CDR2 are SGHDN and FVKESK. CDR3 DNA sequence: TGTGCCAGCAGCCAAGAAATTTCCCAGGGTGGTAAGCAGTACTTC. This gives the protein CASSQEISQGGKQYF.

V and J are TRBV30 and TRBJ2-1, with a tentative D call TRBD1 (5 bases). Germline V gives CDR1 GTSNPN, CDR2 SVGIG (reference sequence). The CDR3 contains 15 residues. Trimming took off 0 bases at V and 5 bases at J, with 14 bases between the two ends. CDR3 residues: CAWSVGRVADNEQFF. The DNA of the CDR3 is TGTGCCTGGAGTGTGGGCAGGGTGGCTGACAATGAGCAGTTCTTC.

This chain connects TRBV5-6 to TRBJ2-6; D ambiguous. The CDR3 runs to 15 residues. Germline assignment: CDR1 SGHDT and CDR2 YYEEEE. The V and J ends lost 1 base and 2 bases respectively, with 7 bases between them. The CDR3 DNA is TGTGCCAGCAGCTTGTGGCTGACTGGGGCCAACGTCCTGACTTTC. Protein: CASSLWLTGANVLTF.

The rearrangement joins TRBV6-1 to TRBJ2-2; 10 bases map to TRBD1. CDR1 is MNHNS and CDR2 is SASEGT in the germline V gene. The CDR3 length is 15 residues. V shed 1 base, J shed 4 bases, and the junction held 0 bases outside the gene matches. CDR3 nucleotides: TGTGCCAGCAGTGAAGGGACAGGGGGCACCGGGGAGCTGTTTTTT. Protein: CASSEGTGGTGELFF.

The J gene is TRBJ2-7, the V gene TRBV25-1, with 8 bases identical to TRBD1. The V gene's germline CDR1 is MGHDK and CDR2 SYGVNS. CDR3 length equals 14 residues. Trimming took 7 bases from V and 7 from J; bases not matched to a gene: 12. The CDR3 is CASTRTGWVGEQYF. The DNA for the CDR3 is TGTGCCAGCACCCGGACAGGGTGGGTCGGGGAGCAGTACTTC.

The chain recombines TRBV4-1 with TRBJ1-5, with D tentatively TRBD1 (6 bases). This CDR3 spans 15 amino acids. V lost 4 bases and J lost 3, with 13 bases in between. Per the germline V gene, CDR1 is MGHRA and CDR2 is YSYEKL. CDR3: CASSPFTGYNQPQHF. CDR3 bases: TGCGCCAGCAGCCCCTTCACAGGGTACAATCAGCCCCAGCATTTT.

V usage is TRBV27 and J usage is TRBJ2-7; no firm D call. The CDR3 loop spans 15 amino acids. Trimming stripped 2 bases from V and 0 bases from J, with 11 bases between. The V gene's germline CDR1 is MNHEY and CDR2 SMNVEV (reference sequence). The DNA for the CDR3 is TGTGCCAGCAGTTTAAGTACGGGCTACTCCTACGAGCAGTACTTC. Translation: CASSLSTGYSYEQYF.

The chain links TRBV27 to TRBJ1-1; 8 bases map to TRBD1. The germline V gene has CDR1 MNHEY and CDR2 SMNVEV (reference sequence). The CDR3 runs to 14 residues. The trim removed 8 bases at V and 4 bases at J, leaving 9 bases unmatched. In DNA, the CDR3 is TGTGCCAGCCACCCTGGACAGGGTGTCACTGAAGCTTTCTTT. Encoded protein: CASHPGQGVTEAFF.

This clonotype has only one observation. This rearrangement joins TRBV19 to TRBJ2-1, with TRBD1 identical over 8 bases. Germline CDR1 is LNHDA and CDR2 is SQIVND (reference sequence). This CDR3 spans 15 amino acids. Trimming took 5 bases from V and 8 from J; bases not matched to a gene: 11. The CDR3 nucleotides read TGTGCCAGTAGTTTGGCGGGACAGGCCTCGGATGAGCAGTTCTTC. Translated, it gives CASSLAGQASDEQFF.

V is TRBV12-3 or TRBV12-4 and J is TRBJ1-1, with 7 bases identical to TRBD1. This CDR3 region has 16 residues. V trimming: 5 bases; J trimming: 1 base; junction bases outside the gene matches: 10. The CDR3 reads CASSPPPGTENTEAFF. The CDR3 bases are TGTGCCAGCAGTCCGCCCCCCGGGACAGAGAACACTGAAGCTTTCTTT.

The chain carries TRBV28 and TRBJ2-1; 7 bases are a match to TRBD2. CDR3 length equals 14 residues. The germline CDR1 and CDR2 sequences are MDHEN and SYDVKM. Trimming cost V 7 bases and J 4 bases; bases outside gene matches: 7. The DNA for the CDR3 is TGTGCCAGCATTTCGACTAGCAGGTACAATGAGCAGTTCTTC. It yields the protein CASISTSRYNEQFF.

A single count supports this clonotype. The chain has TRBV24-1 and TRBJ2-5; 7 bases agree with TRBD1. Germline CDR1 is KGHDR and CDR2 is SFDVKD. The CDR3 length is 15 residues. The trim removed 3 bases at V and 3 bases at J, leaving 6 bases unmatched. This CDR3 is CATSDINRGEETQYF. DNA of the CDR3: TGTGCCACCAGTGATATAAACAGGGGAGAAGAGACCCAGTACTTC.

The rearrangement links TRBV5-1 to TRBJ2-5; perhaps D is TRBD1 or TRBD2 (5 bases each). The germline CDR1 and CDR2 sequences are SGHRS and YFSETQ. The length of the CDR3 is 14 residues. V was clipped by 0 bases and J by 5 bases, with 11 bases between them. CDR3 loop: CASSLVLGRETQYF. In nucleotides, the CDR3 is TGCGCCAGCAGCTTGGTACTGGGACGGGAGACCCAGTACTTC.

For this clonotype: The CDR3 does not close with the conserved phenylalanine or tryptophan, likely indicating a read error. This chain joins TRBV28 and TRBJ2-2; tentative D call: TRBD2 (5 bases). This CDR3 region has 14 residues. Trimming shortened V by 3 bases and J by 1 base, and 6 bases separated the two germline ends. Germline V gives CDR1 MDHEN, CDR2 SYDVKM. The CDR3 nucleotides read TGTGCCAGCAGTTTGGGAGAGAACACCGGGGAGCTGTTTCTT. It translates to CASSLGENTGELFL.

The rearrangement uses TRBV23-1 and TRBJ2-3, with 7 bases lining up with TRBD2. TRBV23-1 is assigned to the ORF class and has an uncertain function. With V trimmed by 6 bases and J by 1 base, 4 bases remained unmatched. The CDR3 runs 14 residues. The CDR3: CASRRGEGTDTQYF. CDR3 nucleotide sequence: TGCGCCAGCAGACGGGGGGAAGGCACAGATACGCAGTATTTT.

This clonotype came up a few times. The chain has TRBV15 and TRBJ2-7; D possibly corresponds to TRBD2 (6 bases). In germline, CDR1 is LNHNV, CDR2 YYDKDF (reference sequence). V was pared by 0 bases and J by 4 bases, with 13 bases between. This CDR3 has 15 residues. CDR3 region: CATSREGAGIYEQYF. The CDR3 DNA reads as TGTGCCACCAGCAGAGAAGGGGCGGGAATTTACGAGCAGTACTTC.

This chain uses TRBV5-4 with TRBJ2-3, with TRBD1 identical over 9 bases. The J segment lost 4 bases and the V segment lost 6 bases, leaving 6 bases of the junction unmatched. Per germline, CDR1 SGHNT and CDR2 YYREEE (reference sequence). The CDR3 length is 14 residues. Written as DNA, the CDR3 is TGTGCCAGCAACCGGGACAGGGTCGCAGATACGCAGTATTTT. Protein: CASNRDRVADTQYF. Full variable domain (outside the CDR3, taken from reference TRBV5-4 and TRBJ2-3): ETGVTQSPTHLIKTRGQQVTLRCSSQSGHNTVSWYQQALGQGPQFIFQYYREEENGRGNFPPRFSGLQFPNYSSELNVNALELDDSALYLCASNRDRVADTQYFGPGTRLTVL.

This clonotype was found once. The chain employs TRBV12-3 or TRBV12-4 and TRBJ1-5; tentatively, D is TRBD1 (6 bases). The CDR3 sequence is 14 residues long. V shed 5 bases and J shed 7 bases, with 15 bases lying between them. CDR3 loop: CASSRSGGTQPQHF. The CDR3 bases are TGTGCCAGCAGTAGATCCGGGGGCACCCAGCCCCAGCATTTT.

The chain uses TRBV20-1 and TRBJ2-7; 7 nucleotides line up with TRBD1. Germline CDR1 DFQATT, CDR2 SNEGSKA (reference sequence). The CDR3 runs 15 residues. V lost 0 bases, J lost 3 bases, and 8 bases stayed unmatched. In nucleotides, the CDR3 is TGCAGTGCTAGAGATCAAGGGACAGATTACTACGAGCAGTACTTC. Its translation: CSARDQGTDYYEQYF.

The CDR3 DNA follows: TGTGCCAGCAGCTCTTCTACCGGGACTATCTACGAGCAGTACTTC. It translates to CASSSSTGTIYEQYF. The genes are TRBV7-8 and TRBJ2-7; 7 nucleotides align to TRBD2. The V gene's germline CDR1 is SGHVS and CDR2 FQNEAQ. Trimming took 4 bases from V and 3 from J; bases not matched to a gene: 9. The CDR3 runs 15 residues.

This clonotype showed up just a few times. CDR3 sequence (DNA): TGTGCCAGCAGCGCAAACCCCGGGGCTGAGCAGTTCTTC. It codes for CASSANPGAEQFF. The gene calls are TRBV2 and TRBJ2-1; D may match TRBD1 or TRBD2 (5 bases each). The CDR3 runs to 13 residues. With 6 bases removed from V and 9 bases from J, the gap between germline ends came to 15 bases. Germline V gene data show CDR1 as SNHLY and CDR2 as FYNNEI.

This clonotype was seen a few times. CDR3 DNA sequence: TGTGCCAGCAGTTTGGAATTTGCGGGACAAGAGACCCAGTACTTC. Protein product: CASSLEFAGQETQYF. The rearrangement joins TRBV6-5 to TRBJ2-5, with a weak D call TRBD2 (6 bases). Trimming left V 4 bases short and J 2 bases short, with 14 bases between. The CDR3 has 15 residues. In germline, CDR1 is MNHEY, CDR2 SVGAGI.